This T cell receptor beta chain was documented in a study of blood T cell repertoires in COVID-19 (dated by TCRdb to the early 2020s). Turning to the overall study: Samples covering the acute and convalescent phases of COVID-19 were provided by collaborators in the United States, Italy and Spain. The prospective study material was composed of cDNA or gDNA derived from T cells, B-cell-depleted T cells, or PBMCs. Subjects who had been exposed to COVID-19, were actively infected with it, or had recovered from it provided the deeply sampled blood TCRbeta repertoires that made up the dataset. The repertoires were released in a freely available public database intended as a resource for research on the immune response to SARS-CoV-2. The samples were drawn from two sources: the first 160 participants of the ongoing ImmuneRACE study, and 1,000 to 1,500 subjects contributed by 6 global collaborators. The sample metadata nearly always contained a de-identified subject ID, COVID-19 status, age in years and sex. HLA class I and class II types, where available, came from metadata supplied by the sample provider rather than from assay-based typing. The investigation overall reported the following: How much clinical and demographic metadata was included differed by source and by participant, and the metadata was provided uncurated.

From the cysteine up to the phenylalanine, the CDR3 has a length of 14 residues. Only CDR3 DNA remains: 42 bases, in frame from the first base. Trimming takes 7 bases from V and 3 bases from J, and the germline ends sit 14 bases apart. The germline V gene provides CDR1 MNHEY and CDR2 SVGAGI. The immunoSEQ Assay, a bias-controlled multiplex PCR, was used to amplify TCRbeta CDR3 regions from genomic DNA. The authors' pipeline ran thus. The number of nucleated cells in each sample was estimated from the amplification of reference gene primers within the assay. To quantify the absolute abundance of each unique TCRbeta CDR3 rearrangement, sequence reads were collapsed and filtered. For each sample, productive Simpson clonality was calculated as the square root of Simpson's diversity index across productive rearrangements. The table was pulled from immuneACCESS by TCRdb, which kept in-frame rearrangements only. Such tables lose some clones; where checked, under half of the loss comes from unresolved V genes, and the rest has no known cause. From that table come the V and J calls and clone size; the DNA was used to work out D and trimming. The sample records 150,000 to 200,000 clones, more than 75% of which are singletons. The top ten hold around a sixth of the sample.

On this clone: Its recognized antigen is unknown. No base quality information exists; no much larger clone differs at one position.

One collaborating source in Seattle enrolled patients during active infection and followed them longitudinally through the course of disease. Collaborating institutions collected whole blood in K2EDTA tubes following their own protocols. Collaborator samples were shipped for TCRbeta analysis as frozen whole blood, isolated PBMCs, or DNA extracted from either sample type. The source material was peripheral blood. The clonotype originates from a person aged 65 to 79 with COVID-19, enrolled during active disease. Here the chain combines TRBV6-5 and TRBJ2-3; possibly the D gene is TRBD2, per 6 matching bases. For the CDR3, the sequence is CASKSGTATDTQYF. The nucleotide sequence is TGTGCCAGCAAATCCGGGACTGCAACAGATACGCAGTATTTT.